The T cell receptor (beta chain) under discussion was sequenced for a study of beta chain features in type 1 diabetes listed by TCRdb under 2018. General notes on the study: Patients and healthy donors did not differ in mean age, gender distribution, total cell number or subset yield. Across all samples, around 99 million sorted cells were examined, and cell number per subset correlated strongly with RNA yield. In the study, recently diagnosed type 1 diabetes patients and matched healthy donors were compared on the TCRB repertoires of their sorted circulating CD4+ T cell subsets. Naive and central memory subsets were obtained from all 30 or so donors, but regulatory and stem cell-like memory subsets were isolated from only 8 patients and 8 healthy donors.

The High Capacity cDNA Reverse Transcription Kit was used to reverse transcribe all of the isolated RNA, meaning that expressed TCRB transcripts were what got sequenced. Deep immunoSEQ sequencing was applied to naive, central memory and regulatory T cell samples, giving an average of about 3.7 million total reads per sample. Sorted cells were lysed in RLT buffer and RNA was extracted with DNase-treated RNeasy Micro or Mini kits, depending on cell number. To prevent cross-contamination, each cell subset was processed individually, whereas patient and healthy donor samples were processed jointly. The immunoSEQ multiplex PCR was used to amplify TCRB sequences from cDNA, generating 87-bp fragments that spanned the CDR3 region. The amplicons were sequenced using the Illumina HiSeq platform. The published analysis was carried out like this. Synthetic template baselines were used to correct PCR bias computationally, reads within Hamming distance 2 were collapsed, and singletons that could not be merged were discarded. By aligning reads against IMGT, V, D and J genes, CDR3 length, and insertions or deletions at six rearrangement sites were assigned. Within each subset, clonotype counts were normalized to sorted cell number, after which true diversity and Gini coefficients were computed with the tcR R package. The overlap coefficient, calculated on TCRB nucleotide sequences, was used to measure repertoire sharing. Out-of-frame TCRB sequences from naive cells were analyzed as a proxy for the pre-selection repertoire. TCRdb provides this immuneACCESS table in a form limited to in-frame rearrangements. Some clones are lacking; in checked studies, under half of them reflect an unresolved V gene, and why the rest are absent is not known. The DNA was the basis for D and trimming; V, J and clone size are from that table. This sample is represented by about 640,000 clones; around 12% of them were singletons. Roughly 0.11% of the sample lies in the top ten.

General findings and caveats noted by the study authors: The naive, central memory and regulatory TCRB repertoires appeared to resemble one another more closely among patients than among healthy donors. Shorter templates might have been favored by PCR, but patient and control samples were amplified and corrected together, so both groups would have been affected equally by any skew. HLA sub-analyses involved small numbers of individuals, so any influence of HLA type on TCRB rearrangement remained unresolved. Fewer insertions and more nucleotide deletions at VDJ recombination sites were observed in patients with type 1 diabetes, implying thymic rearrangement abnormalities. In all four CD4+ subsets, TCRB CDR3 length was moderately but significantly shorter in type 1 diabetes patients. Because cDNA was sequenced instead of genomic DNA, highly expressing activated cells could be over-represented, though the groups showed no difference in activation or CD3 levels.

From each donor, a single peripheral blood sample of around 0.12 L on average was drawn into heparinised tubes. Naive, central memory, regulatory and stem cell-like memory CD4+ T cells were sorted on a BD FACSAria II using a panel including CD45RO, CCR7, CD25, CD127, CD95 and CD27. Every sorted population had a purity above 98%. PBMCs were isolated right away by Lymphoprep density gradient centrifugation and were stained directly, without culture. So that batch effects would be minimized, each experiment stained and sorted samples in pairs, pairing one healthy donor with one patient. This clone was detected only a few times. The specificity of this receptor is unknown. No per-base quality is available; no much larger clone lies one base away. From V the trimming removes 6 bases and from J it removes 5 bases, while the gene matches leave 9 bases of the junction unaccounted for. The cysteine opens and the phenylalanine closes a CDR3 of 15 amino acids. The only DNA kept is the CDR3, 45 bases in frame from the first base. The germline V gene yields MNHNS for CDR1 and SASEGT for CDR2.

This sequence was found in a man aged 25 to 45 with type 1 diabetes. Here the chain combines TRBV6-1 and TRBJ1-4, with TRBD1 matching 7 junction bases. The sequenced sample was naive CD4+ T cells from blood. The sample's cell subset or site, from its label and the paper: true naive CD4+ T cells. The CDR3 corresponds to CASSSYRGSNEKLFF. The DNA sequence is TGTGCCAGCAGCTCCTACAGGGGATCAAATGAAAAACTGTTTTTT.